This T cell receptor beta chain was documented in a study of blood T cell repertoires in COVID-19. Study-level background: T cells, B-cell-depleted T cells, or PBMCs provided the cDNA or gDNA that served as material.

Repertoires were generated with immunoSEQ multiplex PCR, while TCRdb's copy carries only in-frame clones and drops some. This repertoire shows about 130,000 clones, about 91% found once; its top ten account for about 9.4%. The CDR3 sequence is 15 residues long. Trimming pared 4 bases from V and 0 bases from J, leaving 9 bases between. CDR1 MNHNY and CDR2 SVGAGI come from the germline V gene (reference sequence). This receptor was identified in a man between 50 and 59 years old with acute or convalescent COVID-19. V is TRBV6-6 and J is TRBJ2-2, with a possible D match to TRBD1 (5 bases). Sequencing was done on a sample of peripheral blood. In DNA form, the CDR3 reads TGTGCCAGCAGTTCCACGACAGCGAACACCGGGGAGCTGTTTTTT. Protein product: CASSSTTANTGELFF.